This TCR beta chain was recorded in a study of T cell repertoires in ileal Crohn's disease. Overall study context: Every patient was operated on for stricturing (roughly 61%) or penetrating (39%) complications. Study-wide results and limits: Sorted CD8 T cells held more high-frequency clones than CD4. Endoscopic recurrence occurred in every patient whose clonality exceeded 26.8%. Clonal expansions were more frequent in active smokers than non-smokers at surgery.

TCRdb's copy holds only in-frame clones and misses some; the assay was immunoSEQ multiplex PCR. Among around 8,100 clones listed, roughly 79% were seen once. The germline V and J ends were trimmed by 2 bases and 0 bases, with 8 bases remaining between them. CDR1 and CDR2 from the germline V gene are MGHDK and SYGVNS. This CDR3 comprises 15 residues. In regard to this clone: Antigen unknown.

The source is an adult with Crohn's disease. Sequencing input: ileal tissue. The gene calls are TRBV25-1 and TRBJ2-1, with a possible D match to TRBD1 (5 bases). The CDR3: CASSEGDSSYNEQFF. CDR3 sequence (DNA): TGTGCCAGCAGTGAAGGCGACAGCTCCTACAATGAGCAGTTCTTC. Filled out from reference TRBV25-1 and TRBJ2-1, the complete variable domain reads EADIYQTPRYLVIGTGKKITLECSQTMGHDKMYWYQQDPGMELHLIHYSYGVNSTEKGDLSSESTVSRIRTEHFPLTLESARPSHTSQYLCASSEGDSSYNEQFFGPGTRLTVL.